What follows are 20 T cell receptor beta chains derived from one specimen sequenced in a study of T cells in localized non-small cell lung cancer. This table comes from immunoSEQ multiplex PCR, and its TCRdb copy is limited to in-frame clones, with some not included. Of some 51,000 clones listed, 70% to 90% were seen once; the top ten hold about 4.8%. The sample consisted of peripheral blood, taken before any cancer treatment. These TCRs come from a woman between 35 and 75 years old with stage I lung adenocarcinoma.

This clone was seen just once. Other DNA sequences in the same sample also yield this CDR3. This chain links TRBV7-9 with TRBJ1-3; possible D gene TRBD1, 5 bases. V gave up 3 bases and J gave up 0 bases, with 6 bases separating them. The CDR3 length is 14 residues. The germline CDR1 and CDR2 sequences are SEHNR and FQNEAQ (reference sequence). CDR3 loop: CASSFGTSGNTIYF. DNA for the CDR3: TGTGCCAGCAGCTTCGGGACCTCTGGAAACACCATATATTTT.

The gene calls are TRBV5-1 and TRBJ1-1; D remains ambiguous. With 0 bases removed from V and 1 base from J, the gap between germline ends came to 7 bases. Germline V gives CDR1 SGHRS, CDR2 YFSETQ. This CDR3 has 14 residues. CDR3 protein: CASSLALGNTEAFF. For the CDR3, the DNA is TGCGCCAGCAGCTTGGCTCTGGGGAACACTGAAGCTTTCTTT.

The chain combines TRBV6-5 with TRBJ2-1; a weak D match, TRBD1 (5 bases). CDR1 and CDR2 from the germline V gene are MNHEY and SVGAGI. The CDR3 runs to 15 residues. V was pared by 6 bases and J by 4 bases, with 16 bases between. The CDR3 reads CASRNTGPEYNEQFF. The DNA for the CDR3 is TGTGCCAGCAGAAATACAGGACCCGAATACAATGAGCAGTTCTTC.

The chain employs TRBV20-1 and TRBJ2-1, with D hard to call. Between the trimmed V and J ends, which lost 6 bases and 8 bases, there was a span of 11 bases. The CDR3 length is 11 residues. Germline CDR1 is DFQATT and CDR2 is SNEGSKA (reference sequence). Written as DNA, the CDR3 is TGCAGTGCACAGACGGACGATGAGCAGTTCTTC. Translated, it gives CSAQTDDEQFF.

This chain joins TRBV12-5 and TRBJ2-5; a weak D match, TRBD1 (5 bases). The V end lost 1 base, the J end lost 2 bases, and 11 bases lay between the germline ends. Germline V CDR1 and CDR2: LGHNT, FRNRAP. The CDR3 is 15 amino acids. CDR3 sequence: CASGLGGLVQETQYF. CDR3 DNA sequence: TGTGCTAGTGGTTTGGGGGGCCTTGTTCAAGAGACCCAGTACTTC. Drawing the rest from reference TRBV12-5 and TRBJ2-5, the complete variable domain is DARVTQTPRHKVTEMGQEVTMRCQPILGHNTVFWYRQTMMQGLELLAYFRNRAPLDDSGMPKDRFSAEMPDATLATLKIQPSEPRDSAVYFCASGLGGLVQETQYFGPGTRLLVL.

The chain joins TRBV7-2 to TRBJ2-7; no definite D call. Germline CDR1 reads SGHTA; CDR2 reads FQGNSA. Deletions cut 1 base from V and 10 bases from J, with 8 bases between. This CDR3 has 11 amino acids. The CDR3 DNA sequence: TGTGCCAGCAGCTTAGTAGATCTTCAGTACTTC. The encoded protein is CASSLVDLQYF.

This sequence joins TRBV7-8 and TRBJ2-5, with D possibly TRBD1 on 6 matching bases. Germline V lookup: CDR1 SGHVS, CDR2 FQNEAQ. Trimming cost V 4 bases and J 4 bases, with 13 bases left between them. The CDR3 is 14 residues long. CDR3 nucleotide sequence: TGTGCCAGCAGCTCACTCGCAGGGGCAGAGACCCAGTACTTC. Protein: CASSSLAGAETQYF.

This rearrangement joins TRBV5-1 to TRBJ2-3, with D perhaps TRBD1 (6 bases). The germline V gene has CDR1 SGHRS and CDR2 YFSETQ. The CDR3 loop spans 16 amino acids. V was cut by 1 base and J by 2 bases, with 14 bases left in between. The CDR3 DNA reads as TGCGCCAGCAGCTTGAGTACACAGGGCCCCACAGATACGCAGTATTTT. The encoded protein is CASSLSTQGPTDTQYF. The full variable domain, in which reference TRBV5-1 and TRBJ2-3 provide the parts outside the CDR3, is KAGVTQTPRYLIKTRGQQVTLSCSPISGHRSVSWYQQTPGQGLQFLFEYFSETQRNKGNFPGRFSGRQFSNSRSEMNVSTLELGDSALYLCASSLSTQGPTDTQYFGPGTRLTVL.

This chain joins TRBV5-1 and TRBJ2-5; no definite D call. Germline V gives CDR1 SGHRS, CDR2 YFSETQ. This CDR3 comprises 13 residues. With 1 base removed from V and 0 bases from J, the gap between germline ends came to 4 bases. Written as DNA, the CDR3 is TGCGCCAGCAGCTTGTTCTACCAAGAGACCCAGTACTTC. This codes for CASSLFYQETQYF. Based on the CDR3 plus reference TRBV5-1 and TRBJ2-5, the full variable domain is KAGVTQTPRYLIKTRGQQVTLSCSPISGHRSVSWYQQTPGQGLQFLFEYFSETQRNKGNFPGRFSGRQFSNSRSEMNVSTLELGDSALYLCASSLFYQETQYFGPGTRLLVL.

This sequence joins TRBV7-2 and TRBJ1-5, with D unresolved. The V end lost 3 bases, the J end lost 4 bases, and 16 bases lay between the germline ends. From germline, CDR1 is SGHTA and CDR2 FQGNSA. The CDR3 length is 16 residues. The CDR3 DNA is TGTGCCAGCAGCTTGAATACCCCAGGTGGGAATCAGCCCCAGCATTTT. Translated, it gives CASSLNTPGGNQPQHF.

The V and J genes are TRBV28 and TRBJ2-2; D not resolved. V lost 5 bases and J lost 8, with 6 bases in between. The germline CDR1 and CDR2 sequences are MDHEN and SYDVKM. There are 11 residues in the CDR3. CDR3 loop: CASSPQGELFF. CDR3 nucleotide sequence: TGTGCCAGCAGTCCACAAGGGGAGCTGTTTTTT.

The chain couples TRBV28 to TRBJ1-2, with a weak D call TRBD1 (5 bases). The CDR3 extends over 12 amino acids. V was cut by 5 bases and J by 4 bases, with 8 bases left in between. CDR1 and CDR2 (germline): MDHEN, SYDVKM. This CDR3 is CASSPQGYGYTF. The DNA of the CDR3 is TGTGCCAGCAGTCCTCAGGGCTATGGCTACACCTTC.

This clone was recorded once. The chain joins TRBV11-2 to TRBJ1-2; D is unresolved. CDR1 is SGHAT and CDR2 is FQNNGV in the germline V gene. The CDR3 spans 14 residues. The ends were cut back, 0 bases at V and 0 bases at J, with 5 bases in the middle. The CDR3 spells CASSLDRPNYGYTF. CDR3 coding DNA: TGTGCCAGCAGCTTAGACAGGCCTAACTATGGCTACACCTTC.

This clone appeared once. This sequence joins TRBV5-5 and TRBJ1-5; D ambiguous. In germline, CDR1 is SGHKS, CDR2 YYEKEE (reference sequence). This CDR3 comprises 12 residues. The ends were cut back, 0 bases at V and 4 bases at J, with 2 bases in the middle. CDR3 nucleotides: TGTGCCAGCAGCTTGGGGAATCAGCCCCAGCATTTT. Amino acids: CASSLGNQPQHF. The full variable domain, in which reference TRBV5-5 and TRBJ1-5 provide the parts outside the CDR3, is DAGVTQSPTHLIKTRGQQVTLRCSPISGHKSVSWYQQVLGQGPQFIFQYYEKEERGRGNFPDRFSARQFPNYSSELNVNALLLGDSALYLCASSLGNQPQHFGDGTRLSIL.

The chain employs TRBV19 and TRBJ2-3; TRBD2 agrees at 11 bases. The CDR3 sequence is 15 residues long. The trim removed 6 bases at V and 6 bases at J, leaving 8 bases unmatched. Germline-derived CDR1 and CDR2 are LNHDA and SQIVND (reference sequence). The CDR3 DNA is TGTGCCAGTAGGTTTAGCGGGGGGGCAACGGATACGCAGTATTTT. Translated: CASRFSGGATDTQYF.

The chain joins TRBV15 to TRBJ1-1, with 10 bases fitting TRBD1. The junction had 14 bases not matched to a gene; V was cut back by 3 bases and J by 1 base. This CDR3 is built from 19 residues. Germline CDR1 LNHNV, CDR2 YYDKDF (reference sequence). The CDR3 nucleotides read TGTGCCACCAGCAGTCCCTCCGGGACAGGGGAAGTGGCGAACACTGAAGCTTTCTTT. Translation gives CATSSPSGTGEVANTEAFF.

This chain uses TRBV5-1 with TRBJ2-1; the D gene is possibly TRBD1 (5 bases). The CDR3 length is 15 residues. Trimming removed 0 bases from V and 1 base from J, with 8 bases in between. Germline loops: CDR1 SGHRS, CDR2 YFSETQ. CDR3 sequence (DNA): TGCGCCAGCAGCTTGGAAGGGGTTTCCTACAATGAGCAGTTCTTC. It specifies CASSLEGVSYNEQFF.

The chain carries TRBV9 and TRBJ2-3; possible D gene TRBD2, 5 bases. Trimming took off 0 bases at V and 6 bases at J, with 8 bases between the two ends. This CDR3 is 13 amino acids long. In germline, CDR1 is SGDLS, CDR2 YYNGEE. CDR3 DNA sequence: TGTGCCAGCAGCGTAGGAGGGCAGGATACGCAGTATTTT. Its translation: CASSVGGQDTQYF.

The chain links TRBV16 to TRBJ1-2; D is unresolved. With 0 bases removed from V and 7 bases from J, the gap between germline ends came to 6 bases. From germline, CDR1 is KGHSY and CDR2 FQNENV. The CDR3 is 12 amino acids. Here the CDR3 DNA reads TGTGCCAGCAGCCAATCGAGGATTGGCTACACCTTC. It translates to CASSQSRIGYTF.

This clone was seen a single time. The chain joins TRBV6-6 to TRBJ1-1; D is unresolved. The germline V and J ends were trimmed by 5 bases and 5 bases, with 6 bases remaining between them. This CDR3 spans 11 amino acids. Germline values: CDR1 MNHNY, CDR2 SVGAGI (reference sequence). The CDR3 nucleotides are TGTGCCAGCAGTGGGAGGACTGAAGCTTTCTTT. Protein: CASSGRTEAFF.